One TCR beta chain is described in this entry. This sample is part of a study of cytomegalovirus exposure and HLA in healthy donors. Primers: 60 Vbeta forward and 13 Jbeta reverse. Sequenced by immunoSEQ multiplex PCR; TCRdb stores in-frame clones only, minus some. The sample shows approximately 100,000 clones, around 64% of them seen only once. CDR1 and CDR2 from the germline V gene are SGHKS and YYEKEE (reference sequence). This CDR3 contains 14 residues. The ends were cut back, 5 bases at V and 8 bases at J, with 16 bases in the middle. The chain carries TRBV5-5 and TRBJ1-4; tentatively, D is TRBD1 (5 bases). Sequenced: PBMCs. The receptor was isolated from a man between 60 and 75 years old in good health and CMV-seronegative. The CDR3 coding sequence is TGTGCCAGCAGTTGGCGTTTAGGGGAAGAAAAACTGTTTTTT. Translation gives CASSWRLGEEKLFF. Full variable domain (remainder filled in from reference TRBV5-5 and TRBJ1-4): DAGVTQSPTHLIKTRGQQVTLRCSPISGHKSVSWYQQVLGQGPQFIFQYYEKEERGRGNFPDRFSARQFPNYSSELNVNALLLGDSALYLCASSWRLGEEKLFFGSGTQLSVL.